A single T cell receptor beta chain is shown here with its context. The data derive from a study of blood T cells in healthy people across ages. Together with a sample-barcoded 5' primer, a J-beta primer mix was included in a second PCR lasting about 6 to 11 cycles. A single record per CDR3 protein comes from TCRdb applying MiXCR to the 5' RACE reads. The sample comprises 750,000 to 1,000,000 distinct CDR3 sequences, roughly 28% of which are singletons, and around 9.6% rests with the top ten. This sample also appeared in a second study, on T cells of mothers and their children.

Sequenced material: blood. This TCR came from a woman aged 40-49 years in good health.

The CDR3 is CSARRSGGGQPQHF. CDR3 nucleotides: TGCAGTGCTAGACGGTCGGGGGGCGGTCAGCCCCAGCATTTT. This rearrangement joins TRBV20-1 to TRBJ1-5, with a tentative D call TRBD1 (6 bases). Trimming left V 2 bases short and J 6 bases short, with 14 bases between. The CDR3 sequence is 14 residues long. CDR1 and CDR2 (germline): DFQATT, SNEGSKA (reference sequence).